What follows are 12 T cell receptor beta chains derived from one specimen sequenced in a study of T cell responses to AZD1222 COVID-19 vaccine. Only in-frame clones appear in the TCRdb table, and some are missing; sequencing was by immunoSEQ multiplex PCR. This sample has roughly 97,000 clones, with about 89% found just once. The specimen comprised peripheral blood, sampled on day 0 of AZD1222 vaccination. Receptor source: an adult in good health.

The rearrangement joins TRBV19 to TRBJ1-2; weak D call: TRBD1 (6 bases). Per germline, CDR1 LNHDA and CDR2 SQIVND (reference sequence). The CDR3 loop spans 15 amino acids. V lost 4 bases to trimming and J lost 1 base, with 13 bases between them. The CDR3 nucleotides read TGTGCCAGTAGTAAACACAGGGAAGGTAACTATGGCTACACCTTC. Translation: CASSKHREGNYGYTF.

V is TRBV28 and J is TRBJ1-6, with 7 nucleotides matching TRBD1. This CDR3 contains 13 residues. Per the germline V gene, CDR1 is MDHEN and CDR2 is SYDVKM. V was pared by 6 bases and J by 13 bases, with 9 bases of the junction left unmatched. DNA of the CDR3: TGTGCCAGCAGGTTGACAGGGAACCCGCCCCTCCACTTT. Encoded protein: CASRLTGNPPLHF.

The chain couples TRBV19 to TRBJ1-5; possibly TRBD1 for D (6 bases). This CDR3 region has 12 residues. V was shortened by 8 bases and J by 3 bases, with 8 bases between the two germline ends. Germline CDR1 and CDR2: LNHDA and SQIVND (reference sequence). CDR3 in DNA: TGTGCCAGTGGACAGTCCAATCAGCCCCAGCATTTT. Translating it yields CASGQSNQPQHF.

The chain recombines TRBV29-1 with TRBJ2-7, with TRBD1 matching 7 bases. J lost 2 bases, V lost 4 bases, and 8 bases had no gene match. Germline CDR1 SQVTM, CDR2 ANQGSEA. This CDR3 spans 14 amino acids. CDR3 nucleotide sequence: TGCAGCGTTGCCGGCCTGACAGGGACCTACGAGCAGTACTTC. Translation gives CSVAGLTGTYEQYF.

The J gene is TRBJ1-5, the V gene TRBV3-1 (or the pseudogene TRBV3-2); 8 bases align to TRBD1. In germline, CDR1 is LGHDT, CDR2 YNNKEL (reference sequence). The J segment lost 7 bases and the V segment lost 3 bases, leaving 8 bases of the junction unmatched. The CDR3 has 15 residues. The CDR3 nucleotides read TGTGCCAGCAGCCACTCGCCAGGGGGCCAACAGCCCCAGCATTTT. Translated, it gives CASSHSPGGQQPQHF.

The genes are TRBV20-1 and TRBJ2-5, with D perhaps matching TRBD2 (5 bases). Trimming pared 3 bases from V and 2 bases from J, leaving 25 bases between. Germline CDR1 is DFQATT and CDR2 is SNEGSKA (reference sequence). The CDR3 runs 18 residues. The DNA for the CDR3 is TGCAGTGCTAGTTTACCCTTTTACGGGGTTTGGGCACAAGAGACCCAGTACTTC. It yields the protein CSASLPFYGVWAQETQYF.

A single count supports this clone. The chain couples TRBV15 to TRBJ2-7; TRBD2 might be the D (6 bases). CDR3 length equals 16 residues. Germline values: CDR1 LNHNV, CDR2 YYDKDF (reference sequence). Between the trimmed V and J ends, which lost 1 base and 0 bases, there was a span of 13 bases. In DNA, the CDR3 is TGTGCCACCAGCAGAGGACCCGGGACTCCCTCCTACGAGCAGTACTTC. It is translated as CATSRGPGTPSYEQYF.

The gene calls are TRBV29-1 and TRBJ1-2; 8 bases are shared with TRBD1. V lost 0 bases, J lost 8 bases, and 11 bases stayed unmatched. From germline, CDR1 is SQVTM and CDR2 ANQGSEA. This CDR3 contains 15 residues. CDR3 in amino acids: CSVEEFRQGAGGYTF. The CDR3, as DNA: TGCAGCGTTGAAGAGTTTCGGCAGGGGGCAGGCGGCTACACCTTC. The full variable domain, its missing parts supplied by reference TRBV29-1 and TRBJ1-2, is SAVISQKPSRDICQRGTSLTIQCQVDSQVTMMFWYRQQPGQSLTLIATANQGSEATYESGFVIDKFPISRPNLTFSTLTVSNMSPEDSSIYLCSVEEFRQGAGGYTFGSGTRLTVV.

The DNA for the CDR3 is TGTGCCACCAGTGACCCTACCAAGAACACCGGGGAGCTGTTTTTT. Translated, it gives CATSDPTKNTGELFF. The chain joins TRBV24-1 to TRBJ2-2; no firm D call. CDR3 length: 15 residues. Trimming took off 4 bases at V and 1 base at J, with 9 bases between the two ends. Germline V CDR1 and CDR2: KGHDR, SFDVKD.

The chain is built from TRBV7-9 and TRBJ1-4; tentatively, D is TRBD1 (5 bases). Trimming removed 5 bases at V and 5 bases at J, with 21 bases between. The CDR3 loop spans 17 amino acids. Germline V CDR1 and CDR2: SEHNR, FQNEAQ (reference sequence). The CDR3 sequence is CASSRAGTAINNEKLFF. CDR3 nucleotides: TGTGCCAGCAGCAGAGCCGGGACTGCGATCAACAATGAAAAACTGTTTTTT.

The chain links TRBV18 to TRBJ1-1; TRBD1 matches 7 bases. CDR1 and CDR2 from the germline V gene are KGHSH and LQKENI. The CDR3 has 15 amino acids. Trimming cost V 1 base and J 5 bases; bases outside gene matches: 7. CDR3 protein: CASSPLRGGGTEAFF. Here the CDR3 DNA reads TGTGCCAGCTCACCACTCAGGGGGGGTGGTACTGAAGCTTTCTTT.

The rearrangement joins TRBV5-1 to TRBJ2-2; D is possibly TRBD1 (6 bases). Trimming left V 0 bases short and J 5 bases short, with 14 bases between. The germline V gene has CDR1 SGHRS and CDR2 YFSETQ. The CDR3 runs 16 residues. The CDR3 loop is CASSLALTGQTGELFF. CDR3 nucleotide sequence: TGCGCCAGCAGCTTGGCCCTGACAGGTCAGACCGGGGAGCTGTTTTTT.